This T cell receptor (beta chain) was documented in a study of T cell clonality in common variable immunodeficiency. The study's findings and limits: Reportedly, TCR beta sequences from common variable immunodeficiency showed fewer deletions and N-nucleotide insertions.

The CDR3 extends over 14 amino acids. V dropped 6 bases and J dropped 6 bases, with 19 bases sitting between them. The germline gives CDR1 SGHRS, CDR2 YFSETQ. This clone has ten or more counts. Its specificity is not known. The sequenced fragment ends 3 residues before the CDR3 boundary, so the rest is inferred from the germline J gene. Sequencing was performed with immunoSEQ multiplex PCR; in TCRdb, only in-frame clones are kept and a portion is missing. Recorded here are 30,000 to 40,000 clones, none singletons. The J gene is TRBJ2-7, the V gene TRBV5-1; tentative D call: TRBD1 (7 bases). Sequenced sample: peripheral blood mononuclear cells. The sequence was obtained from a human donor with common variable immunodeficiency. The CDR3 bases that were read are TGCGCCAGCACCGCAGGAGGGGGCCCACCCGAG. It is translated as CASTAGGGPPE. The full CDR3 reads CASTAGGGPPEQYF.